The 9 T cell receptor beta chains in this list originate from one sample, sequenced in a study of T cell repertoires in ileal Crohn's disease. The protocol was immunoSEQ multiplex PCR, while the TCRdb copy is restricted to in-frame clones and leaves out a portion. The sample holds roughly 9,200 clones, roughly 78% seen once. Regarding time point: neoterminal ileum biopsy at postoperative endoscopy, about 6 months after surgery. The sequenced sample consisted of ileal tissue. These receptors originate from an adult with Crohn's disease.

V usage is TRBV11-1 and J usage is TRBJ2-7, with a weak D call TRBD2 (5 bases). The CDR3 spans 13 residues. Germline loops: CDR1 SGHAT, CDR2 FQDESV (reference sequence). V lost 2 bases and J lost 5, with 10 bases in between. In nucleotides, the CDR3 is TGTGCCAGCAGCTTACAATACGGGGACGAGCAGTACTTC. This translates into CASSLQYGDEQYF. Supplemented by reference TRBV11-1 and TRBJ2-7, the full variable domain reads EAEVAQSPRYKITEKSQAVAFWCDPISGHATLYWYRQILGQGPELLVQFQDESVVDDSQLPKDRFSAERLKGVDSTLKIQPAELGDSAMYLCASSLQYGDEQYFGPGTRLTVT.

This chain connects TRBV5-1 to TRBJ2-3; 10 nucleotides line up with TRBD2. Per the germline V gene, CDR1 is SGHRS and CDR2 is YFSETQ. With 0 bases clipped from V and 5 bases from J, the junction kept 9 bases outside the gene matches. This CDR3 has 17 amino acids. The CDR3, as DNA: TGCGCCAGCAGCTTGGTGCCTAGCGGGAGTAAGGAAGATACGCAGTATTTT. Protein sequence: CASSLVPSGSKEDTQYF.

This clone turned up a few times. The rearrangement uses TRBV7-9 and TRBJ2-3; 11 bases line up with TRBD2. V shed 4 bases, J shed 7 bases, and the junction held 16 bases outside the gene matches. Germline loops: CDR1 SEHNR, CDR2 FQNEAQ (reference sequence). The CDR3 consists of 18 residues. The CDR3 sequence: CASSSPIIAGGRMHTQYF. CDR3 in DNA: TGTGCCAGCAGCTCCCCTATTATAGCGGGAGGGCGAATGCATACGCAGTATTTT.

V gene TRBV5-1 combines with J gene TRBJ1-5; D gene uncertain. The germline V gene encodes CDR1 SGHRS and CDR2 YFSETQ. The V end lost 3 bases, the J end lost 9 bases, and 19 bases lay between the germline ends. The CDR3 is 15 residues long. The CDR3 DNA is TGCGCCAGCAGCTCTACGACACCACTTTACTGGCCCCAGCATTTT. Residues: CASSSTTPLYWPQHF. Drawing the rest from reference TRBV5-1 and TRBJ1-5, the complete variable domain is KAGVTQTPRYLIKTRGQQVTLSCSPISGHRSVSWYQQTPGQGLQFLFEYFSETQRNKGNFPGRFSGRQFSNSRSEMNVSTLELGDSALYLCASSSTTPLYWPQHFGDGTRLSIL.

J is TRBJ2-7 and V is TRBV6-1; D is possibly TRBD2 (6 bases). CDR1 is MNHNS and CDR2 is SASEGT in the germline V gene. The V end lost 3 bases, the J end lost 2 bases, and 14 bases lay between the germline ends. CDR3 length: 15 amino acids. CDR3 loop: CASSDPSRLAYEQYF. The CDR3 DNA sequence: TGTGCCAGCAGTGACCCCTCGAGACTAGCCTACGAGCAGTACTTC.

The chain couples TRBV9 to TRBJ2-1; D might be TRBD1 (6 bases). Germline CDR1 is SGDLS and CDR2 is YYNGEE. This CDR3 spans 16 amino acids. V gave up 4 bases and J gave up 7 bases, with 21 bases separating them. The CDR3 reads CASSQYSTGYGNEQFF. Written as DNA, the CDR3 is TGTGCCAGCAGCCAATATAGCACAGGGTACGGGAATGAGCAGTTCTTC.

The chain employs TRBV7-8 and TRBJ1-1, with 8 bases aligning to TRBD1. This CDR3 region has 13 residues. V shed 5 bases, J shed 8 bases, and the junction held 7 bases outside the gene matches. Germline V gene data show CDR1 as SGHVS and CDR2 as FQNEAQ. Here the CDR3 DNA reads TGTGCCAGCAGCCCCCAGGACAGGGAAGAAGCTTTCTTT. This codes for CASSPQDREEAFF.

This rearrangement joins TRBV21-1 to TRBJ2-3; the tabulated D call, TRBD2, remains unverified against the DNA. TRBV21-1 is noted as a pseudogene. The CDR3 loop spans 16 amino acids. The CDR3 nucleotides read TGTGCCAGCGTAAAACTGAGAGGGGGGGGCACAGATACGCAGTATTTT. Translated: CASVKLRGGGTDTQYF.

V usage is TRBV6-5 and J usage is TRBJ1-1; unclear D gene. The V gene lost 6 bases and the J gene lost 1 base, with 15 bases spanning the gap. This CDR3 region has 15 residues. Germline values: CDR1 MNHEY, CDR2 SVGAGI. CDR3 region: CASSQRNPGNTEAFF. CDR3 in DNA: TGTGCCAGCAGCCAGCGGAATCCGGGGAACACTGAAGCTTTCTTT.